A single sample gave rise to the 19 T cell receptor beta chains below, sequenced in a study of human T cells and chemical hapten exposure. TCRdb re-analysed the RACE reads in MiXCR, keeping a single row per CDR3 protein. Of roughly 380,000 distinct CDR3 sequences in the sample, roughly 5.3% were seen once. Time point: pre-sensitization, week 0. Treatment meaning: therapeutic diphenylcyclopropenone sensitization with weekly scalp DPC. Specimen: whole blood, collected in connection with sensitization to the hapten diphenylcyclopropenone (DPC). All receptors come from a woman aged 45-60 years with alopecia areata. Some clones in this sample may be carry-over from other donors' samples.

This clonotype has a count of ten or more. The V gene is TRBV20-1, the J gene TRBJ2-3; D is possibly TRBD1 (5 bases). There are 13 residues in the CDR3. CDR1 and CDR2 from the germline V gene are DFQATT and SNEGSKA (reference sequence). Trimming took off 5 bases at V and 1 base at J, with 10 bases between the two ends. The CDR3, as DNA: TGCAGTGCTGGCGACAGAGGCACAGATACGCAGTATTTT. Protein: CSAGDRGTDTQYF.

The chain combines TRBV6-5 with TRBJ2-7, with D uncertain. The CDR3 totals 14 residues. CDR1 and CDR2 (germline): MNHEY, SVGAGI. V was trimmed by 1 base and J by 3 bases, leaving 10 bases between them. In DNA, the CDR3 is TGTGCCAGCAGTTACTTTGGGCCGGACTACGAGCAGTACTTC. This codes for CASSYFGPDYEQYF.

This clonotype was recorded at least ten times. The CDR3 region has the DNA TGTGCCAGCAGCATCGGGGGGTTGCGCGGTACCCATGAGCAGTTCTTC. Amino acids: CASSIGGLRGTHEQFF. V usage is TRBV27 and J usage is TRBJ2-1; 7 bases are shared with TRBD2. CDR3 length: 16 amino acids. Germline assignment: CDR1 MNHEY and CDR2 SMNVEV (reference sequence). The junction had 16 bases not matched to a gene; V was cut back by 6 bases and J by 8 bases.

This clonotype was detected only a few times. The gene calls are TRBV20-1 and TRBJ1-4; D unclear. The CDR3 covers 16 residues. Deletions cut 0 bases from V and 6 bases from J, with 17 bases between. Germline loops: CDR1 DFQATT, CDR2 SNEGSKA (reference sequence). As DNA, the CDR3 is TGCAGTGCTAGAGATCAGGTTCGAGGTTCCCATGAAAAACTGTTTTTT. Translating gives CSARDQVRGSHEKLFF.

This clonotype was seen ten or more times. The rearrangement links TRBV6-7 to TRBJ2-1; D is tentatively TRBD1 or TRBD2 (5 bases each). TRBV6-7 is an open reading frame whose function is uncertain. The CDR3 consists of 18 residues. With 0 bases removed from V and 1 base from J, the gap between germline ends came to 16 bases. DNA for the CDR3: TGTGCCAGCAGTTACTCCTCGAAGCCCTGGGGGTCCTACAATGAGCAGTTCTTC. It specifies CASSYSSKPWGSYNEQFF.

This clonotype was counted ten times or more. The rearrangement joins TRBV28 to TRBJ2-3; perhaps D is TRBD1 or TRBD2 (5 bases each). V lost 5 bases and J 0 bases, leaving 12 bases between the germline ends. The CDR3 runs 15 residues. Per germline, CDR1 MDHEN and CDR2 SYDVKM. CDR3 nucleotides: TGTGCCAGCAGTCTAGTCAGGGACAGCACAGATACGCAGTATTTT. Protein: CASSLVRDSTDTQYF.

This clonotype was seen at least ten times. The V call is TRBV5-5, the J call TRBJ2-3; 9 nucleotides align to TRBD2. This CDR3 region has 17 residues. After removal of 4 bases from V and 2 bases from J, the junction contained 11 bases not matched to a gene. The V gene's germline CDR1 is SGHKS and CDR2 YYEKEE (reference sequence). The DNA of the CDR3 is TGTGCCAGCAGCCTCCTGGGACTAGCAGAATTCACAGATACGCAGTATTTT. Its protein is CASSLLGLAEFTDTQYF.

This clonotype was counted a few times. The chain couples TRBV24-1 to TRBJ2-7; D possibly corresponds to TRBD2 (5 bases). CDR1 and CDR2 (germline): KGHDR, SFDVKD. The CDR3 contains 14 residues. The V and J ends lost 4 bases and 5 bases respectively, with 14 bases between them. CDR3 region: CATSDRGTSDEQYF. DNA for the CDR3: TGTGCCACCAGTGACCGCGGAACTAGTGACGAGCAGTACTTC.

V usage is TRBV29-1 and J usage is TRBJ2-1, with D perhaps matching TRBD1 (5 bases). The germline V gene has CDR1 SQVTM and CDR2 ANQGSEA. The CDR3 contains 14 residues. V was trimmed by 8 bases and J by 1 base, leaving 15 bases between them. The CDR3 DNA reads TGCAGCTCGGAAGGGGCGGTTTCCTACAATGAGCAGTTCTTC. Translation gives CSSEGAVSYNEQFF.

There are many counts of this clonotype. The V and J genes are TRBV10-3 and TRBJ2-1, with 9 nucleotides matching TRBD2. V dropped 0 bases and J dropped 2; count of bases not matched to a gene: 2. Per germline, CDR1 ENHRY and CDR2 SYGVKD. This CDR3 comprises 16 residues. CDR3 region: CAISESPSGAYNEQFF. As DNA, the CDR3 is TGTGCCATCAGTGAGTCCCCTAGCGGGGCCTACAATGAGCAGTTCTTC.

The table lists this clonotype with a few counts. The J gene is TRBJ1-6, the V gene TRBV12-3 or TRBV12-4; no firm D call. The CDR3 runs 15 residues. Deletions cut 7 bases from V and 7 bases from J, with 17 bases between. Here the CDR3 DNA reads TGTGCCAGCACCCCTGGGCAGGCGCCGAATTCACCCCTCCACTTT. This gives the protein CASTPGQAPNSPLHF.

This clonotype occurred many times. This rearrangement joins TRBV6-5 to TRBJ2-7; 10 bases fit TRBD1. The CDR3 covers 13 residues. Germline values: CDR1 MNHEY, CDR2 SVGAGI. J gave up 6 bases and V 5 bases, and 4 bases lay outside the gene matches. The CDR3 loop reads CASSAGTGVEQYF. The CDR3 DNA follows: TGTGCCAGCAGTGCCGGGACAGGGGTCGAGCAGTACTTC.

The table lists this clonotype with many counts. CDR3 in DNA: TGTGCCAGCAGCCCCAAAGGACTAGCCAAAAACATTCAGTACTTC. Protein product: CASSPKGLAKNIQYF. The J gene is TRBJ2-4, the V gene TRBV7-9; tentative D call: TRBD2 (5 bases). The CDR3 has 15 amino acids. Trimming took 5 bases from V and 0 from J, leaving 11 bases between them. Germline assignment: CDR1 SEHNR and CDR2 FQNEAQ (reference sequence).

The table lists this clonotype with a few counts. The chain has TRBV5-1 and TRBJ1-1; the D gene is possibly TRBD1 (5 bases). The CDR3 runs to 22 residues. Germline values: CDR1 SGHRS, CDR2 YFSETQ. Trimming removed 3 bases from V and 1 base from J, with 34 bases in between. CDR3 nucleotides: TGCGCCAGCAGCTCAGTTAACCAGGGACGGGGGAGAGGTCGGTTCCCGAACACTGAAGCTTTCTTT. It codes for CASSSVNQGRGRGRFPNTEAFF. The full variable domain, completed using reference TRBV5-1 and TRBJ1-1, is KAGVTQTPRYLIKTRGQQVTLSCSPISGHRSVSWYQQTPGQGLQFLFEYFSETQRNKGNFPGRFSGRQFSNSRSEMNVSTLELGDSALYLCASSSVNQGRGRGRFPNTEAFFGQGTRLTVV.

This clonotype appeared many times. This chain's CDR3 is CASSLGSGRTDTQYF. The CDR3 region has the DNA TGCGCCAGCAGCTTGGGTAGCGGGCGCACAGATACGCAGTATTTT. This chain links TRBV5-1 with TRBJ2-3; 7 bases are a match to TRBD2. CDR3 length: 15 residues. The V gene end was trimmed by 0 bases and the J gene end by 1 base; junction bases not matched to a gene: 2. Germline V gene lookup returns CDR1 SGHRS and CDR2 YFSETQ.

This clonotype came up many times. The chain carries TRBV20-1 and TRBJ1-6; D is ambiguous. The CDR3 length is 11 residues. Per germline, CDR1 DFQATT and CDR2 SNEGSKA (reference sequence). V dropped 4 bases and J dropped 8 bases, with 6 bases sitting between them. The CDR3 nucleotides are TGCAGTGCTACAGGAGATTCACCCCTCCACTTT. It is translated as CSATGDSPLHF.

This clonotype was recorded many times. This chain uses TRBV3-1 with TRBJ2-3; D gene unclear. Trimming pared 0 bases from V and 6 bases from J, leaving 10 bases between. The length of the CDR3 is 14 residues. Per germline, CDR1 LGHDT and CDR2 YNNKEL (reference sequence). The CDR3, as DNA: TGTGCCAGCAGCCAAGATGCCCTGGGGGATACGCAGTATTTT. This translates into CASSQDALGDTQYF.

This clonotype was seen at least ten times. J is TRBJ1-1 and V is TRBV28; D is undetermined. The germline V and J ends were trimmed by 4 bases and 3 bases, with 12 bases remaining between them. The CDR3 sequence is 14 residues long. Germline values: CDR1 MDHEN, CDR2 SYDVKM. CDR3 sequence: CASSSKLRDTEAFF. The CDR3 region has the DNA TGTGCCAGCAGTTCGAAACTCCGGGACACTGAAGCTTTCTTT.

This clonotype was seen only a few times. This chain joins TRBV5-4 and TRBJ2-3; 9 nucleotides agree with TRBD1. Germline CDR1 is SGHNT and CDR2 is YYREEE (reference sequence). The CDR3 covers 16 residues. V shed 3 bases, J shed 3 bases, and the junction held 8 bases outside the gene matches. The CDR3 here is CASSWGLTGGTDTQYF. The CDR3 bases are TGTGCCAGCAGCTGGGGCCTGACAGGGGGGACAGATACGCAGTATTTT.